The clone carrying this T cell receptor beta chain was recorded a few times. No antigen is known for it. cDNA serving as the sequencing template came from extracted, reverse transcribed RNA. Profiling relied on immunoSEQ multiplex PCR, and the TCRdb table lists in-frame clones only, not all of them. Of hundreds of thousands of clones in the sample, 60% are singletons; the top ten hold 0.9% to 0.95%. As to treatment: oral pan-JAK inhibitor, 5-10 mg twice daily. This CDR3 region has 14 residues. With 4 bases removed from V and 1 base from J, the gap between germline ends came to 9 bases. Germline values: CDR1 SGHDT, CDR2 YYEEEE. This specimen belongs to a study of CD8+ T cells in alopecia areata. Study-wide context: Oral tofacitinib, 5 to 10 mg twice daily, was given in an open-label trial. The tofacitinib course ran for 6 to 18 months and was followed by 6 months off drug. Study observations and caveats: Because one nonresponder was included, the link of baseline CD8+ expansion to response is considered uncertain.

The TCR comes from a human donor with alopecia areata. This sequence joins TRBV5-6 and TRBJ1-5; D ambiguous. The source was CD4+ T cells sorted from blood, collected around week 53, from a patient treated with tofacitinib. CDR3 nucleotide sequence: TGTGCCAGCAGCCGAGCACAGAGCAATCAGCCCCAGCATTTT. Translated: CASSRAQSNQPQHF.